This entry concerns a single T cell receptor (beta chain). These data belong to a study of blood T cell repertoires in COVID-19. Using immunoSEQ multiplex PCR, the repertoire was profiled, and TCRdb retains in-frame clones only, with some absent. The table includes roughly 86,000 clones, approximately 84% detected once. V lost 3 bases, J lost 0 bases, and 8 bases stayed unmatched. CDR1 and CDR2 from the germline V gene are SGHNT and YYREEE (reference sequence). CDR3 size: 18 residues. The source of this sequence is a man aged 55 to 70 with acute or convalescent COVID-19. This sequence joins TRBV5-4 and TRBJ2-3; 12 positions match TRBD1. The sequencing input was peripheral blood. The CDR3 region has the DNA TGTGCCAGCAGCTCGGGGACAGGGGGCCGATCTAGCACAGATACGCAGTATTTT. Translating gives CASSSGTGGRSSTDTQYF.